This is a list of T cell receptor beta chains from one sample in a study of T cells in Graves' hyperthyroidism and ophthalmopathy. TCRdb recomputed calls from the multiplex PCR reads with MiXCR, one row per CDR3 protein. The sample has some 700,000 distinct CDR3 sequences; 15% to 20% are singletons. Sequenced input: blood. These TCRs come from a man between 50 and 59 years old with Graves' hyperthyroidism. CDR3s include the opening cysteine and the closing phenylalanine or tryptophan. Each record gives: CDR3 protein, J gene, V gene.

cdr3_aa: CASSLVRVLSNQPQHF
j_call: TRBJ1-5
v_call: TRBV7-8

cdr3_aa: CASTPRQGASSSGSINEQFF
j_call: TRBJ2-1
v_call: TRBV12-3/TRBV12-4

cdr3_aa: CASSPPSTVTNYGYTF
j_call: TRBJ1-2
v_call: TRBV18

cdr3_aa: CASSFRAGDTGGYTF
j_call: TRBJ1-2
v_call: TRBV12-3/TRBV12-4

cdr3_aa: CATSDVGGLTNEKLFF
j_call: TRBJ1-4
v_call: TRBV10-3

cdr3_aa: CASSLSPPVETQYF
j_call: TRBJ2-5
v_call: TRBV13

cdr3_aa: CASSVVAGGEGYEQYF
j_call: TRBJ2-7
v_call: TRBV9

cdr3_aa: CASSLLSAGSEQYF
j_call: TRBJ2-7
v_call: TRBV27

cdr3_aa: CASSLDSGRSEQYF
j_call: TRBJ2-7
v_call: TRBV7-2

cdr3_aa: CASREGQGTIQYF
j_call: TRBJ2-4
v_call: TRBV6-1

cdr3_aa: CASSLGTSGKHNEQFF
j_call: TRBJ2-1
v_call: TRBV19

cdr3_aa: CSYRGNTGELFF
j_call: TRBJ2-2
v_call: TRBV20-1

cdr3_aa: CASSVWGDSNQPQHF
j_call: TRBJ1-5
v_call: TRBV6-1

cdr3_aa: CASSFPAGQGSNYEQFF
j_call: TRBJ2-1
v_call: TRBV28

cdr3_aa: CASSPQGDSPLHF
j_call: TRBJ1-6
v_call: TRBV18

cdr3_aa: CSPSGGQGTSVYEQYF
j_call: TRBJ2-7
v_call: TRBV20-1

cdr3_aa: CATSDPRLAGDTGELFF
j_call: TRBJ2-2
v_call: TRBV24-1

cdr3_aa: CSVETSGRAYEQYF
j_call: TRBJ2-7
v_call: TRBV29-1

cdr3_aa: CASSLLAGAVTDTQYF
j_call: TRBJ2-3
v_call: TRBV7-2

cdr3_aa: CASNPGQPDTQYF
j_call: TRBJ2-3
v_call: TRBV6-2/TRBV6-3

cdr3_aa: CASSNGRTGPDTQYF
j_call: TRBJ2-3
v_call: TRBV6-1

cdr3_aa: CASSSGTAAINEELFF
j_call: TRBJ1-4
v_call: TRBV12-3/TRBV12-4

cdr3_aa: CASSRGQGAFFEKLFF
j_call: TRBJ1-4
v_call: TRBV5-1

cdr3_aa: CASSLVRQTYEQYF
j_call: TRBJ2-7
v_call: TRBV11-2

cdr3_aa: CASSPHPGAGTEAFF
j_call: TRBJ1-1
v_call: TRBV6-2/TRBV6-3

cdr3_aa: CASSTTIGTSFEQFF
j_call: TRBJ2-1
v_call: TRBV28

cdr3_aa: CASSLGLLSGQTYEQYF
j_call: TRBJ2-7
v_call: TRBV12-3/TRBV12-4

cdr3_aa: CSARDVAVLTDTQYF
j_call: TRBJ2-3
v_call: TRBV20-1

cdr3_aa: CASSQDRGGAWSYEQYF
j_call: TRBJ2-7
v_call: TRBV3-1

cdr3_aa: CGSSDYPFQPGTDTQYF
j_call: TRBJ2-3
v_call: TRBV13

cdr3_aa: CASSHAYEQYF
j_call: TRBJ2-7
v_call: TRBV3-1

cdr3_aa: CASGHVGGTEAFF
j_call: TRBJ1-1
v_call: TRBV12-5

cdr3_aa: CSASTGLAGEDEQYF
j_call: TRBJ2-7
v_call: TRBV29-1

cdr3_aa: CASSSDYSYQQYF
j_call: TRBJ2-7
v_call: TRBV28

cdr3_aa: CSVAMDYNSNEQFF
j_call: TRBJ2-1
v_call: TRBV29-1

cdr3_aa: CASSLTTRYEQYF
j_call: TRBJ2-7
v_call: TRBV3-1

cdr3_aa: CASSFRAPLPDTQYF
j_call: TRBJ2-3
v_call: TRBV27

cdr3_aa: CAWAPSPTGGAANEKLFF
j_call: TRBJ1-4
v_call: TRBV30

cdr3_aa: CASRGDQPQHF
j_call: TRBJ1-5
v_call: TRBV19

cdr3_aa: CASLTGTASYEQYF
j_call: TRBJ2-7
v_call: TRBV28

cdr3_aa: CASSEASRLNEQFF
j_call: TRBJ2-1
v_call: TRBV2

cdr3_aa: CASSLVPSGSPQYF
j_call: TRBJ2-7
v_call: TRBV11-2

cdr3_aa: CASSDEFRNTEAFF
j_call: TRBJ1-1
v_call: TRBV2

cdr3_aa: CASSLKGPMRYSNQPQHF
j_call: TRBJ1-5
v_call: TRBV12-3/TRBV12-4

cdr3_aa: CASSLPRGLDYGYTF
j_call: TRBJ1-2
v_call: TRBV28

cdr3_aa: CASSQGTNTYGQYF
j_call: TRBJ2-7
v_call: TRBV4-2

cdr3_aa: CASSLEGSGVQFF
j_call: TRBJ2-1
v_call: TRBV5-1

cdr3_aa: CASSLVGHNEQFF
j_call: TRBJ2-1
v_call: TRBV5-1

cdr3_aa: CASSNGLAGGLNEQFF
j_call: TRBJ2-1
v_call: TRBV2

cdr3_aa: CASNIRGVLSNQPQHF
j_call: TRBJ1-5
v_call: TRBV28

cdr3_aa: CASSLDDRGLRGYTF
j_call: TRBJ1-2
v_call: TRBV28

cdr3_aa: CASSDDRDFYGYTF
j_call: TRBJ1-2
v_call: TRBV25-1

cdr3_aa: CASSFREGPPDTQYF
j_call: TRBJ2-3
v_call: TRBV28

cdr3_aa: CATAAPGQGPTEAFF
j_call: TRBJ1-1
v_call: TRBV19

cdr3_aa: CASSLETSAYEQYF
j_call: TRBJ2-7
v_call: TRBV11-2

cdr3_aa: CASLMRPNTEAFF
j_call: TRBJ1-1
v_call: TRBV28

cdr3_aa: CASREREGRTGELFF
j_call: TRBJ2-2
v_call: TRBV2